The 10 T cell receptor beta chains listed next were all sequenced from one sample in a study of human T cells and chemical hapten exposure. TCRdb reprocessed the 5' RACE reads via MiXCR and lists one record per CDR3 protein. The table includes about 140,000 distinct CDR3 sequences, 4.1% detected once. Total RNA was extracted from unfractionated whole blood. The receptors here all came from a female donor in good health.

This clonotype showed up many times. The rearrangement links TRBV7-3 to TRBJ1-6, with unresolved D. The ends were cut back, 2 bases at V and 7 bases at J, with 6 bases in the middle. Germline values: CDR1 SGHTA, CDR2 FQGTGA. The CDR3 runs 13 residues. For the CDR3, the DNA is TGTGCCAGCAGCTTATCCCGAAATTCACCCCTCCACTTT. Translation: CASSLSRNSPLHF.

This clonotype was seen many times. The chain recombines TRBV9 with TRBJ1-1; D unresolved. The CDR3 length is 13 residues. V lost 4 bases and J lost 7, with 14 bases in between. Germline V lookup: CDR1 SGDLS, CDR2 YYNGEE. CDR3: CASSPRSSHEAFF. Here the CDR3 DNA reads TGTGCCAGCAGCCCCCGAAGTTCTCATGAAGCTTTCTTT.

The rearrangement joins TRBV7-2 to TRBJ2-1, with TRBD1 identical over 8 bases. The CDR3 spans 14 residues. CDR1 is SGHTA, CDR2 FQGNSA, per germline. V lost 8 bases and J lost 7; bases outside the gene matches: 10. CDR3 sequence: CASEGQARWNEQFF. CDR3 DNA sequence: TGTGCCAGCGAGGGACAGGCTAGATGGAATGAGCAGTTCTTC.

The table lists this clonotype with many counts. The genes are TRBV7-2 and TRBJ1-1; a possible D gene is TRBD1 (5 bases). Germline CDR1 is SGHTA and CDR2 is FQGNSA. Between the trimmed V and J ends, which lost 1 base and 6 bases, there was a span of 15 bases. The CDR3 totals 15 residues. CDR3: CASSLGGGGTAEAFF. In nucleotides, the CDR3 is TGTGCCAGCAGCTTAGGTGGGGGGGGAACGGCTGAAGCTTTCTTT.

This clonotype was recorded at least ten times. The chain employs TRBV7-8 and TRBJ2-3; 14 bases are shared with TRBD2. The trim removed 5 bases at V and 1 base at J, leaving 8 bases unmatched. CDR3 length equals 18 residues. The V gene's germline CDR1 is SGHVS and CDR2 FQNEAQ. The CDR3 DNA reads TGTGCCAGCAGCCCCGAAGGACTAGCGGGGGGCCGCACAGATACGCAGTATTTT. It translates to CASSPEGLAGGRTDTQYF.

There are many counts of this clonotype. This chain connects TRBV20-1 to TRBJ1-1; no clear D gene. V was clipped by 3 bases and J by 8 bases, with 19 bases between them. CDR3 length: 14 residues. The germline gives CDR1 DFQATT, CDR2 SNEGSKA (reference sequence). CDR3 nucleotides: TGCAGTGCTAGGTTCGGATCTGCCCTCTCCGAAGCTTTCTTT. This encodes CSARFGSALSEAFF.

The CDR3 region is CASSLSWGSLRGNTEAFF. The DNA of the CDR3 is TGTGCCAGCAGCTTATCGTGGGGCTCCTTAAGGGGAAACACTGAAGCTTTCTTT. This chain links TRBV5-6 with TRBJ1-1, with D possibly TRBD1 on 5 matching bases. The CDR3 is made up of 18 amino acids. From germline, CDR1 is SGHDT and CDR2 YYEEEE. The V end was cut by 2 bases, the J end by 2 bases, with 22 bases between.

This clonotype showed up many times. The chain links TRBV7-9 to TRBJ1-5, with D uncertain. Germline-derived CDR1 and CDR2 are SEHNR and FQNEAQ (reference sequence). Trimming stripped 4 bases from V and 0 bases from J, with 16 bases between. This CDR3 comprises 17 residues. CDR3 in amino acids: CASSSHIDTYSNQPQHF. CDR3 sequence (DNA): TGTGCCAGCAGCTCTCATATTGACACGTATAGCAATCAGCCCCAGCATTTT.

Of note for this clonotype: This may come from a read error, since a much larger clone is one base off. The chain joins TRBV5-1 to TRBJ2-5; perhaps TRBD2 as D (7 bases). Germline V lookup: CDR1 SGHRS, CDR2 YFSETQ. This CDR3 comprises 18 residues. The V end lost 2 bases, the J end lost 0 bases, and 20 bases lay between the germline ends. The CDR3 loop is CASSFGLVGGTYQETQYF. The CDR3 bases are TGCGCCAGCAGCTTCGGACTAGTGGGGGGCACGTACCAAGAGACCCAGTACTTC.

In its sample, this clonotype was seen a few times. This chain joins TRBV11-1 and TRBJ1-2; D not resolved. The CDR3 consists of 13 residues. Deletions cut 4 bases from V and 2 bases from J, with 8 bases between. The germline V gene encodes CDR1 SGHAT and CDR2 FQDESV (reference sequence). The CDR3 DNA follows: TGTGCCAGCAGCTACGGATGCAACTATGGCTACACCTTC. This encodes CASSYGCNYGYTF.